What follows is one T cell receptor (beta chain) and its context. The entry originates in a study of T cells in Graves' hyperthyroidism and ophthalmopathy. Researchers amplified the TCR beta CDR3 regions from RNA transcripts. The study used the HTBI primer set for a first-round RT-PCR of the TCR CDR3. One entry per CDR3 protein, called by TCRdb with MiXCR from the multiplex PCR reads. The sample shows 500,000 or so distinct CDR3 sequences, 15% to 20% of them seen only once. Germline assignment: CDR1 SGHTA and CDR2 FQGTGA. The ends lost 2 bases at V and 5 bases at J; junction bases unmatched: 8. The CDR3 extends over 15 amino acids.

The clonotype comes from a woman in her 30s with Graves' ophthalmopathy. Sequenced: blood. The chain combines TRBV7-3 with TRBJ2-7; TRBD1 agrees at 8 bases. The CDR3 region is CASSLPPGGSHEQYF. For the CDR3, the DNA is TGTGCCAGCAGCTTACCGCCAGGGGGCTCACACGAGCAGTACTTC.